These 23 T cell receptor beta chains came from one sample sequenced in a study of regulatory T cells in long-lasting Graves disease (dated by TCRdb to the early 2020s). The library was made by multiplex PCR. Instrument used: Illumina HiSeq 4000. TCR beta libraries were built with iRepertoire HTBI primers and Arm-PCR amplification of CDR3 regions. TCRdb itself trimmed the public reads at Q25 with fastp, ran MiXCR and retained productive beta chains. Rows are unified per CDR3 protein, each entry keeping the most common DNA and genes. The sample records roughly 500,000 distinct CDR3 sequences, less than 25% of which are singletons. 6.5% to 8% of the sample belongs to the ten largest clones. Read against the paper, the sample's time point label means: persistent/refractory GD, antithyroid drugs over 5 years with positive TRAb. For both TCR sequencing and RNA sequencing, RNA was extracted from PBMCs using TRIzol.

Sequences were derived from peripheral blood mononuclear cells (PBMCs), sampled when the disease was refractory, from a patient treated with antithyroid drugs. Receptors were obtained from a female donor with Graves disease.

This clonotype was counted between two and nine times. This rearrangement joins TRBV12-5 to TRBJ2-3; 10 nucleotides line up with TRBD2. CDR1 is LGHNT and CDR2 is FRNRAP in the germline V gene. The ends lost 0 bases at V and 9 bases at J; junction bases unmatched: 9. This CDR3 has 16 residues. Written as DNA, the CDR3 is TGTGCTAGTGGTTTGGTGCTAGCGGGAGATGGCGAGACGCAGTATTTT. It encodes CASGLVLAGDGETQYF.

This clonotype appeared many times. V and J are TRBV12-3 or TRBV12-4 and TRBJ2-7, with TRBD1 identical over 7 bases. This CDR3 is built from 14 residues. V gave up 3 bases and J gave up 3 bases; unmatched junction bases: 5. DNA for the CDR3: TGTGCCAGCAGTTTCGGTGGGACAGACTACGAGCAGTACTTC. Its translation is CASSFGGTDYEQYF.

This clonotype was counted ten times or more. This chain links TRBV2 with TRBJ1-1; weak D call: TRBD1 (5 bases). Germline CDR1 is SNHLY and CDR2 is FYNNEI. The length of the CDR3 is 14 residues. V lost 10 bases and J lost 5, with 20 bases in between. CDR3 protein: CATSVLRAGTEAFF. Written as DNA, the CDR3 is TGTGCCACGTCAGTCCTCAGGGCAGGTACTGAAGCTTTCTTT.

Many counts were recorded for this clonotype. The rearrangement uses TRBV27 and TRBJ2-7; D is unresolved. This CDR3 has 13 amino acids. The V end was cut by 8 bases, the J end by 0 bases, with 11 bases between. Germline lookup yields CDR1 MNHEY and CDR2 SMNVEV (reference sequence). CDR3 protein: CASRPPSSYEQYF. For the CDR3, the DNA is TGTGCCAGCCGACCCCCGAGCTCCTACGAGCAGTACTTC.

The CDR3 DNA reads as TGCAGTGCTAGAAAAGGGGGACAAAGCTCCTACGAGCAGTACTTC. Its protein is CSARKGGQSSYEQYF. The chain links TRBV20-1 to TRBJ2-7; D possibly corresponds to TRBD1 (6 bases). Trimming took 2 bases from V and 0 from J, leaving 14 bases between them. The CDR3 spans 15 residues. Germline lookup yields CDR1 DFQATT and CDR2 SNEGSKA (reference sequence).

The sample holds many counts of this clonotype. The chain uses TRBV12-3 or TRBV12-4 and TRBJ2-7; D ambiguous. V lost 3 bases to trimming and J lost 6 bases, with 9 bases between them. The CDR3 sequence is 12 residues long. The chain's CDR3 is CASSFSVAEQYF. The CDR3, as DNA: TGTGCCAGCAGTTTCTCCGTGGCCGAGCAGTACTTC.

V usage is TRBV29-1 and J usage is TRBJ2-1; D may be TRBD1 or TRBD2 (5 bases each). Deletions cut 7 bases from V and 3 bases from J, with 13 bases between. Germline loops: CDR1 SQVTM, CDR2 ANQGSEA. CDR3 length: 13 amino acids. CDR3 in amino acids: CSAEGQVYNEQFF. The CDR3 bases are TGCAGCGCCGAGGGGCAAGTCTACAATGAGCAGTTCTTC.

This clonotype appeared a few times. The rearrangement links TRBV20-1 to TRBJ2-7, with D perhaps assigned TRBD1 or TRBD2 (5 bases each). This CDR3 spans 13 amino acids. Germline V gene sequence: CDR1 DFQATT, CDR2 SNEGSKA (reference sequence). The V end lost 2 bases, the J end lost 2 bases, and 10 bases lay between the germline ends. The CDR3 loop reads CSARSGTTYEQYF. In DNA form, the CDR3 reads TGCAGTGCTAGAAGTGGGACCACCTACGAGCAGTACTTC.

This sequence joins TRBV7-3 and TRBJ1-1; 8 bases are a match to TRBD1. Trimming took 1 base from V and 1 from J; bases not matched to a gene: 2. This CDR3 comprises 15 residues. Looked up from germline, CDR1 is SGHTA and CDR2 is FQGTGA. In nucleotides, the CDR3 is TGTGCCAGCAGCTTAATCGGGACAGGGAACACTGAAGCTTTCTTT. Amino acids: CASSLIGTGNTEAFF.

The V and J genes are TRBV19 and TRBJ1-5; 8 bases fit TRBD1. The ends lost 5 bases at V and 5 bases at J; junction bases unmatched: 5. Germline assignment: CDR1 LNHDA and CDR2 SQIVND (reference sequence). This CDR3 is 14 amino acids long. For the CDR3, the DNA is TGTGCCAGTAGTGAATACAGGGGGGATCAGCCCCAGCATTTT. Its translation: CASSEYRGDQPQHF.

This clonotype showed up many times. J is TRBJ1-5 and V is TRBV7-2; D is uncertain. CDR3 length: 12 residues. V was clipped by 4 bases and J by 9 bases, with 10 bases between them. Per germline, CDR1 SGHTA and CDR2 FQGNSA. This CDR3 is CASSSGLRPQHF. In DNA, the CDR3 is TGTGCCAGCAGCTCGGGTCTGAGGCCCCAGCATTTT.

The J gene is TRBJ1-1, the V gene TRBV19; D is ambiguous. V was trimmed by 2 bases and J by 0 bases, leaving 4 bases between them. This CDR3 region has 13 residues. Germline V CDR1 and CDR2: LNHDA, SQIVND (reference sequence). The CDR3 region has the DNA TGTGCCAGTAGTATACAGTTGAACACTGAAGCTTTCTTT. Translating it yields CASSIQLNTEAFF.

This clonotype came up many times. This chain uses TRBV28 with TRBJ1-2, with D uncertain. V was cut by 4 bases and J by 7 bases, with 7 bases left in between. Germline V gene sequence: CDR1 MDHEN, CDR2 SYDVKM. The CDR3 is 11 residues long. CDR3 protein: CASSSQRGYTF. Written as DNA, the CDR3 is TGTGCCAGCAGTTCACAGCGTGGCTACACCTTC.

The rearrangement uses TRBV28 and TRBJ1-5; D is ambiguous. The CDR3 consists of 14 residues. V lost 0 bases and J 9 bases, leaving 12 bases between the germline ends. The germline gives CDR1 MDHEN, CDR2 SYDVKM. In DNA form, the CDR3 reads TGTGCCAGCAGTTTATGGGCAGCGGGCGGGCCCCAGCATTTT. The encoded protein is CASSLWAAGGPQHF.

This clonotype was counted only a few times. The chain combines TRBV5-1 with TRBJ2-7; the D gene is possibly TRBD2 (6 bases). The V end lost 2 bases, the J end lost 2 bases, and 11 bases lay between the germline ends. This CDR3 region has 14 residues. Germline loops: CDR1 SGHRS, CDR2 YFSETQ. As DNA, the CDR3 is TGCGCCAGCAGCTTAGCGGGCCTAACCTACGAGCAGTACTTC. As protein: CASSLAGLTYEQYF.

This clonotype was picked up a small number of times. This sequence joins TRBV6-4 and TRBJ2-7; TRBD1 agrees at 8 bases. The CDR3 sequence is 14 residues long. The V gene's germline CDR1 is MRHNA and CDR2 SNTAGT. V was pared by 0 bases and J by 6 bases, with 4 bases of the junction left unmatched. The CDR3 DNA is TGTGCCAGCAGTGACTCGACAGGGGAAGGCGAGCAGTACTTC. It translates to CASSDSTGEGEQYF.

This clonotype showed up just a few times. V and J are TRBV2 and TRBJ1-4; D possibly corresponds to TRBD1 (6 bases). V dropped 5 bases and J dropped 3 bases, with 19 bases sitting between them. The CDR3 consists of 17 residues. CDR1 and CDR2 from the germline V gene are SNHLY and FYNNEI. This chain's CDR3 is CASSRFRMRGANEKLFF. The CDR3 DNA is TGTGCCAGCAGTCGGTTCAGGATGAGGGGGGCTAATGAAAAACTGTTTTTT.

This clonotype was detected only a few times. The V and J genes are TRBV12-5 and TRBJ2-1; possible D gene TRBD1, 5 bases. Trimming took off 5 bases at V and 7 bases at J, with 9 bases between the two ends. CDR3 length equals 12 residues. Germline V lookup: CDR1 LGHNT, CDR2 FRNRAP. The CDR3 reads CASGQTGNEQFF. CDR3 nucleotide sequence: TGTGCTAGTGGTCAAACAGGTAATGAGCAGTTCTTC.

This clonotype has more than one count but fewer than ten. This chain joins TRBV5-1 and TRBJ2-1, with D perhaps TRBD1 (5 bases). The CDR3 length is 15 residues. Between the trimmed V and J ends, which lost 2 bases and 0 bases, there was a span of 9 bases. The germline CDR1 and CDR2 sequences are SGHRS and YFSETQ. CDR3 in amino acids: CASSLDSSSYNEQFF. The DNA for the CDR3 is TGCGCCAGCAGCTTAGACAGCAGCTCCTACAATGAGCAGTTCTTC.

The chain carries TRBV30 and TRBJ1-1, with no clear D. The CDR3 is made up of 13 amino acids. V was trimmed by 0 bases and J by 2 bases, leaving 7 bases between them. The germline V gene encodes CDR1 GTSNPN and CDR2 SVGIG (reference sequence). This chain's CDR3 is CAWSVNVNTEAFF. CDR3 in DNA: TGTGCCTGGAGTGTAAACGTCAACACTGAAGCTTTCTTT.

In its sample, this clonotype was seen many times. The gene calls are TRBV2 and TRBJ1-1; D remains ambiguous. Trimming shortened V by 6 bases and J by 4 bases, and 9 bases separated the two germline ends. The CDR3 loop spans 12 amino acids. Germline V gene data show CDR1 as SNHLY and CDR2 as FYNNEI. Here the CDR3 reads CASRTTGTEAFF. As DNA, the CDR3 is TGTGCCAGCAGGACTACTGGCACTGAAGCTTTCTTT.

The rearrangement links TRBV7-3 to TRBJ2-7, with 8 bases matching TRBD1. This CDR3 is built from 13 residues. After removal of 5 bases from V and 7 bases from J, the junction contained 7 bases not matched to a gene. Germline V CDR1 and CDR2: SGHTA, FQGTGA. CDR3 region: CASSPGQGREQYF. CDR3 nucleotides: TGTGCCAGCAGCCCCGGACAGGGACGGGAGCAGTACTTC.

In its sample, this clonotype was seen many times. The chain carries TRBV28 and TRBJ2-7, with D perhaps TRBD1 (6 bases). Trimming stripped 6 bases from V and 4 bases from J, with 7 bases between. The CDR3 totals 11 residues. Germline values: CDR1 MDHEN, CDR2 SYDVKM. DNA of the CDR3: TGTGCCAGCAGCGGACAGTACGAGCAGTACTTC. This sequence encodes CASSGQYEQYF.